This T cell receptor beta chain was observed in a study of blood T cell repertoires in COVID-19. The V gene's germline CDR1 is MGHRA and CDR2 YSYEKL. The CDR3 is 15 amino acids. Trimming removed 0 bases at V and 4 bases at J, with 12 bases between. The data were produced by immunoSEQ multiplex PCR, yet TCRdb's version contains in-frame clones alone and is incomplete. There are 110,000 to 150,000 clones in the sample; over 75% occur only once, and 2.5% to 3.5% lies in the top ten. Sequenced input: peripheral blood. The chain has TRBV4-1 and TRBJ1-2; D perhaps matches TRBD1 (6 bases). The sequence came from a woman aged 55-70 years with active COVID-19. CDR3 nucleotides: TGCGCCAGCAGCCAAGACTCAACAGGGCTCTATGGCTACACCTTC. Protein sequence: CASSQDSTGLYGYTF.